This paragraph reports one T cell receptor beta chain. These data come from a study of cytomegalovirus exposure and HLA in healthy donors. About the research overall: Of the donors genotyped, several hundred in all, around 77% fell in the Caucasian-associated ancestry cluster.

Germline values: CDR1 SGHAT, CDR2 FQNNGV. CDR3 length: 15 amino acids. V lost 4 bases, J lost 7 bases, and 11 bases stayed unmatched. PCR primers comprised 60 Vbeta and 13 Jbeta primers. Libraries were prepared by immunoSEQ multiplex PCR; TCRdb keeps only in-frame clonotypes and omits some of them. The table has 90,000 to 120,000 clones, more than 75% seen once. The sequence was obtained from a man under 40 in good health and CMV-seropositive. Material: PBMCs. The gene calls are TRBV11-2 and TRBJ1-2; 8 bases are shared with TRBD1. The CDR3 nucleotides are TGTGCCAGCAGCTCAGACCTCCAGGGGGCGAGTGGCTACACCTTC. This codes for CASSSDLQGASGYTF.